The rows below give T cell receptor beta chains drawn from one sample of a study of radiotherapy plus CTLA-4 blockade in lung cancer. TCRdb's copy holds only in-frame clones and misses some; the assay was immunoSEQ multiplex PCR. This sample yields some 70,000 clones, of which about 80% are seen a single time; roughly 9.7% belongs to the top ten. The sample in question was peripheral blood, obtained from a patient treated with radiotherapy plus ipilimumab. The receptors originated from a human donor with non-small cell lung cancer who had a complete response to radiotherapy plus ipilimumab. CDR3s include the opening cysteine and the closing phenylalanine or tryptophan.

j_gene | v_gene | CDR3aa
TRBJ2-1 | TRBV29-1 | CSVSGTARGAGRAHEQFF
TRBJ2-2 | TRBV2 | CASRPSSTGELFF
TRBJ1-2 | TRBV12-5 | CASARDGLYGYTF
TRBJ2-1 | TRBV29-1 | CSGAMGVDSHEQFF
TRBJ2-5 | TRBV7-2 | CASSLNWAREETQYF
TRBJ1-2 | TRBV5-1 | CASSSAGTGYGYTF
TRBJ2-5 | TRBV10-3 | CAISEGDETQYF
TRBJ1-2 | TRBV29-1 | CSVGSRALSGYTF
TRBJ1-2 | TRBV21-1 | CAIGGRDDYGYTF
TRBJ1-1 | TRBV5-8 | CASNMQGNTEAFF
TRBJ1-5 | TRBV6-1 | CASVNRGQGNQPQHF
TRBJ2-5 | TRBV6-6 | CASSSPDQAGETQYF
TRBJ2-1 | TRBV9 | CASSVVPADYNEQFF
TRBJ1-1 | TRBV15 | CATSSPRNQGATEAFF
TRBJ2-7 | TRBV5-6 | CASSLTGSYEQYF